The 16 T cell receptor beta chains below were found in one sample sequenced in a study of metastatic and nonmetastatic thyroid tumors. With MiXCR, TCRdb reprocessed the PCR reads. The repertoire holds about 43,000 clones, 3% to 3.5% seen once, with 10% in the top ten. Every patient was untreated before thyroid surgery. Sequenced: blood. Receptors were obtained from a female donor with papillary thyroid cancer or a benign thyroid nodule (not recorded which). Some clones in this sample may be carry-over from other donors' samples.

CDR3 bases: TGTGCCAGCAGCCACCCGGGACTAGCGGGAGCTTACACCGGGGAGCTGTTTTTT. Translation gives CASSHPGLAGAYTGELFF. V and J are TRBV4-2 and TRBJ2-2; 14 bases line up with TRBD2. From germline, CDR1 is LGHNA and CDR2 YNFKEQ. V gave up 3 bases and J gave up 3 bases; unmatched junction bases: 6. This CDR3 region has 18 residues.

There are many counts of this clone. The chain employs TRBV7-3 and TRBJ2-2; no clear D. The V end lost 1 base, the J end lost 4 bases, and 7 bases lay between the germline ends. CDR3 length equals 14 residues. Per the germline V gene, CDR1 is SGHTA and CDR2 is FQGTGA. CDR3 sequence: CASSLNVGTGELFF. The CDR3 region has the DNA TGTGCCAGCAGCTTAAACGTGGGCACCGGGGAGCTGTTTTTT.

The J gene is TRBJ1-2, the V gene TRBV6-2 or TRBV6-3; the D is unclear. The germline gives CDR1 MNHEY, CDR2 SVGEGT. V was shortened by 8 bases and J by 2 bases, with 6 bases between the two germline ends. This CDR3 is built from 11 residues. CDR3 DNA: TGTGCCAGCTGGCGAAACTATGGCTACACCTTC. It yields the protein CASWRNYGYTF.

This clone came up a few times. The same CDR3 can be traced to other DNA sequences in this sample. The V call is TRBV20-1, the J call TRBJ2-7, with a weak D call TRBD2 (5 bases). V was trimmed by 6 bases and J by 3 bases, leaving 24 bases between them. Germline V gene lookup returns CDR1 DFQATT and CDR2 SNEGSKA (reference sequence). The CDR3 totals 16 residues. This CDR3 is CSARPPLVGEDYEQYF. The DNA of the CDR3 is TGCAGTGCGAGACCACCACTAGTGGGAGAAGACTACGAGCAGTACTTC.

The DNA for the CDR3 is TGTGCCAGCAGTTTATCGCACAGGGAGGGCCAGCCCCAGCATTTT. Translation gives CASSLSHREGQPQHF. The V gene is TRBV27, the J gene TRBJ1-5; the D gene is possibly TRBD1 (6 bases). In germline, CDR1 is MNHEY, CDR2 SMNVEV (reference sequence). CDR3 size: 15 residues. V lost 0 bases and J 7 bases, leaving 13 bases between the germline ends.

This clone was found many times. Other DNA sequences in this specimen translate into the identical CDR3. The genes are TRBV11-2 and TRBJ2-7; D ambiguous. The CDR3 runs 14 residues. V lost 5 bases and J 6 bases, leaving 17 bases between the germline ends. Germline loops: CDR1 SGHAT, CDR2 FQNNGV. The CDR3: CASSPTLRVGEQYF. In DNA, the CDR3 is TGTGCCAGCAGCCCCACACTAAGGGTAGGCGAGCAGTACTTC.

This clone occurred many times. The rearrangement uses TRBV27 and TRBJ2-1; 7 nucleotides match TRBD1. Trimming took 4 bases from V and 5 from J; bases not matched to a gene: 14. The V gene's germline CDR1 is MNHEY and CDR2 SMNVEV (reference sequence). The CDR3 extends over 17 amino acids. CDR3 residues: CASSSSQWDSINNEQFF. Written as DNA, the CDR3 is TGTGCCAGCAGTTCCAGTCAGTGGGACAGTATAAACAATGAGCAGTTCTTC.

Only a few counts were recorded for this clone. The chain recombines TRBV2 with TRBJ2-6; D is undetermined. CDR3 length: 14 amino acids. Germline V gene sequence: CDR1 SNHLY, CDR2 FYNNEI. V gave up 7 bases and J gave up 0 bases, with 7 bases separating them. DNA of the CDR3: TGTGCCAGCACGGCAGTCTCTGGGGCCAACGTCCTGACTTTC. It encodes CASTAVSGANVLTF.

The chain uses TRBV20-1 and TRBJ2-7; tentative D call: TRBD2 (6 bases). The germline V gene has CDR1 DFQATT and CDR2 SNEGSKA (reference sequence). This CDR3 region has 13 residues. Deletions cut 2 bases from V and 5 bases from J, with 13 bases between. CDR3 DNA: TGCAGTGCTAGACAGATTAGCGGACACGAGCAGTACTTC. Protein: CSARQISGHEQYF.

This clone was detected many times. V and J are TRBV20-1 and TRBJ2-7; 11 nucleotides match TRBD2. Germline assignment: CDR1 DFQATT and CDR2 SNEGSKA (reference sequence). The V gene end was trimmed by 3 bases and the J gene end by 2 bases; junction bases not matched to a gene: 0. This CDR3 comprises 13 residues. CDR3 nucleotides: TGCAGTGCTAGGACTAGCGGGGCCTACGAGCAGTACTTC. It translates to CSARTSGAYEQYF.

This clone turned up a few times. This chain uses TRBV11-3 with TRBJ1-2; D is perhaps TRBD1 (5 bases). CDR1 and CDR2 (germline): SGHNT, YENEEA. Between the trimmed V and J ends, which lost 5 bases and 5 bases, there was a span of 18 bases. There are 15 residues in the CDR3. CDR3: CASSHRSEFGYGYTF. In DNA, the CDR3 is TGTGCCAGCAGCCACAGGTCGGAGTTTGGGTATGGCTACACCTTC.

This clone was seen at least ten times. This chain joins TRBV5-6 and TRBJ2-5; 9 bases match TRBD1. The CDR3 spans 15 residues. Trimming removed 4 bases from V and 5 bases from J; junction bases left unmatched: 9. CDR1 is SGHDT, CDR2 YYEEEE, per germline. In DNA form, the CDR3 reads TGTGCCAGCAGCCGGACAGGGGCTCGCGGGGAGACCCAGTACTTC. It yields the protein CASSRTGARGETQYF.

In its sample, this clone was seen many times. The V and J genes are TRBV5-1 and TRBJ1-3; D is ambiguous. The germline CDR1 and CDR2 sequences are SGHRS and YFSETQ. Trimming removed 5 bases from V and 0 bases from J, with 9 bases in between. This CDR3 region has 14 residues. CDR3 sequence: CASRGSSSGNTIYF. The CDR3, as DNA: TGCGCCAGCAGGGGGTCGAGCTCTGGAAACACCATATATTTT.

This clone was observed many times. This chain connects TRBV20-1 to TRBJ1-5; a possible D gene is TRBD1 (6 bases). V lost 0 bases, J lost 7 bases, and 13 bases lay in between. The V gene's germline CDR1 is DFQATT and CDR2 SNEGSKA (reference sequence). The CDR3 covers 14 residues. This chain's CDR3 is CSARERGGWQPQHF. The CDR3 bases are TGCAGTGCTAGAGAGCGAGGGGGTTGGCAGCCCCAGCATTTT.

The sample holds many counts of this clone. The rearrangement joins TRBV11-2 to TRBJ2-1; 8 bases line up with TRBD1. V was clipped by 3 bases and J by 5 bases; unmatched bases: 6. From germline, CDR1 is SGHAT and CDR2 FQNNGV. The CDR3 is made up of 15 amino acids. CDR3 coding DNA: TGTGCCAGCAGCTTTACAGGGGGTTTTAACAATGAGCAGTTCTTC. It yields the protein CASSFTGGFNNEQFF.

This clone was picked up many times. The chain uses TRBV19 and TRBJ1-2; 9 positions match TRBD1. The CDR3 covers 14 residues. V lost 7 bases, J lost 0 bases, and 3 bases stayed unmatched. Per germline, CDR1 LNHDA and CDR2 SQIVND (reference sequence). DNA for the CDR3: TGTGCCAGTACAACAGGGGGCCCTAACTATGGCTACACCTTC. It yields the protein CASTTGGPNYGYTF.